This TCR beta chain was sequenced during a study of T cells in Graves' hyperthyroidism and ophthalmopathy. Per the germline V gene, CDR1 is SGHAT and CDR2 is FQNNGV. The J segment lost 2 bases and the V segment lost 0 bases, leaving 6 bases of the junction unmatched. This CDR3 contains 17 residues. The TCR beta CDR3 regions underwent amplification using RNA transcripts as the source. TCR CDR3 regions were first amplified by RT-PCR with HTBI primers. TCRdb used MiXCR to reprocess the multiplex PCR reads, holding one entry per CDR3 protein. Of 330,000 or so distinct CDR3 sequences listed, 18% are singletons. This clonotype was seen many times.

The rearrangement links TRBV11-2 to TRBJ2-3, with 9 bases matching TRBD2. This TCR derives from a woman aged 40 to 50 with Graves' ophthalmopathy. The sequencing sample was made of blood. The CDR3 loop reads CASSLDGGTSFTDTQYF. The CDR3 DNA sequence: TGTGCCAGCAGCTTAGACGGAGGGACTAGCTTCACAGATACGCAGTATTTT.